These 21 T cell receptor beta chains came from one sample sequenced in a study of blood T cells in healthy people across ages. Together with a sample-barcoded 5' primer, a J-beta primer mix was included in a second PCR lasting roughly 6 to 12 cycles. TCRdb independently ran MiXCR on the 5' RACE reads; one entry per CDR3 protein. The repertoire holds around 1,000,000 distinct CDR3 sequences, with roughly two fifths as singletons. What was sequenced was blood. These receptors were taken from a man in his late teens or twenties in good health.

The chain joins TRBV2 to TRBJ2-4; tentative D call: TRBD1 (5 bases). Germline CDR1 is SNHLY and CDR2 is FYNNEI. V was trimmed by 7 bases and J by 0 bases, leaving 13 bases between them. The CDR3 consists of 15 residues. The CDR3 here is CASNPGQIAKNIQYF. CDR3 in DNA: TGTGCCAGCAATCCAGGGCAGATAGCCAAAAACATTCAGTACTTC.

The V and J genes are TRBV10-3 and TRBJ1-2; weak D call: TRBD1 (5 bases). V was pared by 6 bases and J by 2 bases, with 10 bases between. Germline CDR1 ENHRY, CDR2 SYGVKD. The CDR3 has 13 amino acids. The CDR3 DNA reads as TGTGCCATCAGCCCGGACAAGAACTATGGCTACACCTTC. Its protein is CAISPDKNYGYTF.

On this clonotype itself: Given a much more abundant clone one base away, this may be a read error. The chain combines TRBV20-1 with TRBJ1-2; D is possibly TRBD1 (6 bases). The germline gives CDR1 DFQATT, CDR2 SNEGSKA (reference sequence). CDR3 size: 12 residues. CDR3 protein: CSARDSNYGCTF. The CDR3 coding sequence is TGCAGTGCTAGGGACAGCAACTATGGCTGCACCTTC.

The genes are TRBV9 and TRBJ2-4; 10 bases map to TRBD1. The assigned J gene may be wrong: the sequence end matches TRBJ2-7 better. In germline, CDR1 is SGDLS, CDR2 YYNGEE. This CDR3 is built from 16 residues. CDR3 sequence reads: CASSSAPGQGIREQYF. The CDR3 nucleotides read TGTGCCAGCAGCTCAGCTCCGGGACAGGGGATACGCGAGCAGTACTTC.

This chain uses TRBV12-5 with TRBJ2-1, with D unresolved. CDR3 length: 13 residues. Germline loops: CDR1 LGHNT, CDR2 FRNRAP. V was clipped by 1 base and J by 7 bases, with 8 bases between them. The DNA of the CDR3 is TGTGCTAGTGGTTTGGACCGTTGGAATGAGCAGTTCTTC. Residues: CASGLDRWNEQFF.

The chain carries TRBV20-1 and TRBJ1-2; no clear D gene. The CDR3 spans 12 residues. The germline CDR1 and CDR2 sequences are DFQATT and SNEGSKA (reference sequence). Trimming took 6 bases from V and 8 from J, leaving 16 bases between them. CDR3 sequence reads: CSASEAASGYTF. For the CDR3, the DNA is TGCAGTGCGTCGGAGGCCGCTAGCGGCTACACCTTC.

This clonotype was counted a few times. This chain connects TRBV10-3 to TRBJ1-1; 7 nucleotides match TRBD1. CDR3 length equals 12 residues. The junction had 2 bases not matched to a gene; V was cut back by 4 bases and J by 6 bases. Germline V gives CDR1 ENHRY, CDR2 SYGVKD. The CDR3 nucleotides read TGTGCCATCAGTGGACAGGGCCCTGAAGCTTTCTTT. This codes for CAISGQGPEAFF.

The V call is TRBV20-1, the J call TRBJ1-4, with TRBD1 identical over 10 bases. J lost 8 bases, V lost 1 base, and 10 bases had no gene match. CDR1 DFQATT and CDR2 SNEGSKA come from the germline V gene (reference sequence). The CDR3 loop spans 16 amino acids. CDR3 DNA: TGCAGTGCTAGAGGGACCCCGGGACAGGGGAAGGAAAAACTGTTTTTT. Its translation is CSARGTPGQGKEKLFF.

A single count supports this clonotype. The rearrangement uses TRBV28 and TRBJ2-2; D is unresolved. V gave up 7 bases and J gave up 8 bases, with 14 bases separating them. The CDR3 covers 13 residues. Germline V gene data show CDR1 as MDHEN and CDR2 as SYDVKM. CDR3 bases: TGTGCCAGCACTAGTGCTGGATCAGGGGAGCTGTTTTTT. This codes for CASTSAGSGELFF.

This chain links TRBV5-1 with TRBJ1-1; possible D gene TRBD1, 5 bases. There are 17 residues in the CDR3. V dropped 4 bases and J dropped 0 bases, with 19 bases sitting between them. CDR1 is SGHRS and CDR2 is YFSETQ in the germline V gene. As DNA, the CDR3 is TGCGCCAGCAGCCCGGGAGTGTTGGGACGGATGAACACTGAAGCTTTCTTT. This translates into CASSPGVLGRMNTEAFF. Full variable domain (missing parts from reference TRBV5-1 and TRBJ1-1): KAGVTQTPRYLIKTRGQQVTLSCSPISGHRSVSWYQQTPGQGLQFLFEYFSETQRNKGNFPGRFSGRQFSNSRSEMNVSTLELGDSALYLCASSPGVLGRMNTEAFFGQGTRLTVV.

The chain uses TRBV7-2 and TRBJ2-3; 11 nucleotides line up with TRBD2. Germline loops: CDR1 SGHTA, CDR2 FQGNSA. Trimming at V came to 8 bases and at J to 10 bases, leaving 17 bases not matched to a gene. The CDR3 runs 16 residues. Here the CDR3 DNA reads TGTGCCAGCTCATACTTAGCGGGGGGGCTCAAAGGTGCGCAGTATTTT. It codes for CASSYLAGGLKGAQYF.

The chain employs TRBV29-1 and TRBJ1-2; D call uncertain. The CDR3 loop spans 11 amino acids. The V gene's germline CDR1 is SQVTM and CDR2 ANQGSEA. V was pared by 7 bases and J by 4 bases, with 10 bases between. As DNA, the CDR3 is TGCAGCGCCAAGGTCGGCTATGGCTACACCTTC. Translation: CSAKVGYGYTF.

The chain recombines TRBV7-9 with TRBJ1-1; tentative D call: TRBD1 (5 bases). The germline CDR1 and CDR2 sequences are SEHNR and FQNEAQ (reference sequence). The CDR3 spans 16 residues. Trimming took 5 bases from V and 3 from J, leaving 19 bases between them. The CDR3: CASSPPVGQGDTEAFF. CDR3 sequence (DNA): TGTGCCAGCAGCCCCCCGGTAGGACAAGGAGACACTGAAGCTTTCTTT.

This clonotype occurred a few times. The chain has TRBV12-3 or TRBV12-4 and TRBJ2-1, with D maybe TRBD1 (6 bases). Trimming stripped 6 bases from V and 6 bases from J, with 24 bases between. The CDR3 runs to 17 residues. The CDR3 coding sequence is TGTGCCAGCAGGTCCCTCTTTTTGGAGACAGGCATCAATGAGCAGTTCTTC. It encodes CASRSLFLETGINEQFF.

The chain links TRBV6-5 to TRBJ2-5; TRBD1 matches 8 bases. The CDR3 has 14 amino acids. Trimming cost V 5 bases and J 5 bases; bases outside gene matches: 7. The V gene's germline CDR1 is MNHEY and CDR2 SVGAGI. The CDR3 region has the DNA TGTGCCAGCAGTCCGACAGGGGTAGGGGAGACCCAGTACTTC. It codes for CASSPTGVGETQYF.

This chain links TRBV6-1 with TRBJ2-3; TRBD1 matches 7 bases. Germline values: CDR1 MNHNS, CDR2 SASEGT. Trimming took 2 bases from V and 3 from J; bases not matched to a gene: 8. The CDR3 is made up of 16 amino acids. The DNA for the CDR3 is TGTGCCAGCAGTGAACGCGAGGGGGCACGGACAGATACGCAGTATTTT. Its protein is CASSEREGARTDTQYF.

The CDR3 DNA reads as TGTGCCAGCAGCCAAGAGGCAGGTGGGGAGAGAAACACCATATATTTT. Translated: CASSQEAGGERNTIYF. The chain uses TRBV4-2 and TRBJ1-3, with no clear D. Germline V lookup: CDR1 LGHNA, CDR2 YNFKEQ. Trimming pared 0 bases from V and 5 bases from J, leaving 14 bases between. There are 16 residues in the CDR3.

This clonotype was counted only a few times. The chain joins TRBV21-1 to TRBJ2-7; TRBD1 is taken as the D call from the table, unchecked against the DNA. TRBV21-1 is a recognized pseudogene. CDR3 length: 16 residues. The CDR3 reads CASSKVRFRDSYEQYF. CDR3 nucleotide sequence: TGTGCCAGCAGCAAAGTAAGGTTCCGGGACAGCTACGAGCAGTACTTC.

This chain connects TRBV7-2 to TRBJ2-7; 10 bases align to TRBD2. There are 17 residues in the CDR3. Germline values: CDR1 SGHTA, CDR2 FQGNSA. J lost 7 bases, V lost 3 bases, and 15 bases had no gene match. DNA of the CDR3: TGTGCCAGCAGCTTGAGCGGGGGGGCAAGGTCCTACAATGAGCAGTACTTC. It translates to CASSLSGGARSYNEQYF.

The chain employs TRBV5-1 and TRBJ2-2; D call uncertain. Per the germline V gene, CDR1 is SGHRS and CDR2 is YFSETQ. The CDR3 is made up of 13 amino acids. V dropped 6 bases and J dropped 3 bases, with 9 bases sitting between them. The CDR3 reads CASTKRDTGELFF. CDR3 nucleotide sequence: TGCGCCAGCACTAAACGGGACACCGGGGAGCTGTTTTTT. Full variable domain (outside the CDR3, taken from reference TRBV5-1 and TRBJ2-2): KAGVTQTPRYLIKTRGQQVTLSCSPISGHRSVSWYQQTPGQGLQFLFEYFSETQRNKGNFPGRFSGRQFSNSRSEMNVSTLELGDSALYLCASTKRDTGELFFGEGSRLTVL.

This clonotype showed up just a few times. The chain couples TRBV7-2 to TRBJ1-5; D perhaps matches TRBD1 (6 bases). The CDR3 has 14 amino acids. With 1 base removed from V and 6 bases from J, the gap between germline ends came to 10 bases. The germline CDR1 and CDR2 sequences are SGHTA and FQGNSA. In DNA form, the CDR3 reads TGTGCCAGCAGCTTAGGGACAGAGGGTCAGCCCCAGCATTTT. Translating gives CASSLGTEGQPQHF.